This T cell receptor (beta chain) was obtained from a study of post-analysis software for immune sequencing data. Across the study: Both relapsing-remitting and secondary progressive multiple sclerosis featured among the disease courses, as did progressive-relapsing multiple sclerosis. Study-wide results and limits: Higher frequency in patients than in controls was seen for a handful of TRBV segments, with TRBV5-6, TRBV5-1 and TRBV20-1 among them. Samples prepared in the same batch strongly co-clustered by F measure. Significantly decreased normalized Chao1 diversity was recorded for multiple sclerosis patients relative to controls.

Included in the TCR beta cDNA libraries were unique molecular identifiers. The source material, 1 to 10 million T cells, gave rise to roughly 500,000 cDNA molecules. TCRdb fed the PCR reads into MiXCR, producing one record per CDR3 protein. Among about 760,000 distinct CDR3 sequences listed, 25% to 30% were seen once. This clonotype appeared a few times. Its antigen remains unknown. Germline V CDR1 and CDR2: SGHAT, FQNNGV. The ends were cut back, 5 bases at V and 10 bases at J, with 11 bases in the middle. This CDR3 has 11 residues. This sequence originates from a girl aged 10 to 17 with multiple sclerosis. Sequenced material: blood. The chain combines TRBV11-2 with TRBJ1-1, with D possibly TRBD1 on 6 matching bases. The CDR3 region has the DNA TGTGCCAGCAGCCTGGGAGGGGGAGCTTTCTTT. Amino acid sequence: CASSLGGGAFF.